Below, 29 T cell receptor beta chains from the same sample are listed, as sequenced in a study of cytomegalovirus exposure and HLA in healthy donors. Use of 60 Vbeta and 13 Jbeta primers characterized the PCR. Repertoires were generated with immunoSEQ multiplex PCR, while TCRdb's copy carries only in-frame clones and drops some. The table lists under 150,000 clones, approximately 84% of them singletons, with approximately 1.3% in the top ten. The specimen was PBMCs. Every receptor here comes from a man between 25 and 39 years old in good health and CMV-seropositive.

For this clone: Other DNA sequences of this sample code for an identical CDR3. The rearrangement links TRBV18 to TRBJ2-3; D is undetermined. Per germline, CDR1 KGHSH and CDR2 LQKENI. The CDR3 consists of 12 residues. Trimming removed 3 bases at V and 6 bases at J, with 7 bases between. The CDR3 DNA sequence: TGTGCCAGCTCACCCTCGCGGGATACGCAGTATTTT. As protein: CASSPSRDTQYF.

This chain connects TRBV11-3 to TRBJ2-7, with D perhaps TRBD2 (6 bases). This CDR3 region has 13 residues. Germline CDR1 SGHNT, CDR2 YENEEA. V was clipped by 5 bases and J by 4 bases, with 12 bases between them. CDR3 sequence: CASSPRAGYEQYF. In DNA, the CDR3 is TGTGCCAGCAGCCCCAGGGCGGGGTACGAGCAGTACTTC.

The CDR3 nucleotides read TGCGCCAGCAGCTTGGGCGGGGGCCTCGGGTCTAATGAAAAACTGTTTTTT. Amino acids: CASSLGGGLGSNEKLFF. The chain uses TRBV5-1 and TRBJ1-4, with a possible D match to TRBD1 (6 bases). Between the trimmed V and J ends, which lost 0 bases and 3 bases, there was a span of 15 bases. The CDR3 loop spans 17 amino acids. Germline V gene sequence: CDR1 SGHRS, CDR2 YFSETQ.

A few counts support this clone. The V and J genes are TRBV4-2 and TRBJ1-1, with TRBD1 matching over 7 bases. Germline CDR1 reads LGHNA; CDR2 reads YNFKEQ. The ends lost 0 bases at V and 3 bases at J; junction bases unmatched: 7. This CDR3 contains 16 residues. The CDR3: CASSQDRDRTYTEAFF. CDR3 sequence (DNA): TGTGCCAGCAGCCAAGACCGGGACAGAACCTACACTGAAGCTTTCTTT.

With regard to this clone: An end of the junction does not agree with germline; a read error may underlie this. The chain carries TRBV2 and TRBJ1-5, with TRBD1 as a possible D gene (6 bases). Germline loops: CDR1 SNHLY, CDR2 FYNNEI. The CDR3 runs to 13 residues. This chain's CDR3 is CASSADSIQPQHF. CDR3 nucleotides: TGTGCCAGCAGCGCGGACAGCATTCAGCCCCAGCATTTT.

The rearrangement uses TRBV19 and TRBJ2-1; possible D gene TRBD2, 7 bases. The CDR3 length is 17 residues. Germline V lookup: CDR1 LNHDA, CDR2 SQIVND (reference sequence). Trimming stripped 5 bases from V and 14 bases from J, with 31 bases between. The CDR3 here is CASSALLQNGGAPGEFF. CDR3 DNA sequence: TGTGCCAGTAGTGCCTTATTACAAAATGGGGGGGCTCCCGGGGAGTTCTTC.

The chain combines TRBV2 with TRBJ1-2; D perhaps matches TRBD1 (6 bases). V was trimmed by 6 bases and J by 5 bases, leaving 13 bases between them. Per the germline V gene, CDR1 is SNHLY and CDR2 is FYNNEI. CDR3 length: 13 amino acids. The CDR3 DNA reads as TGTGCCAGCAGCGCCATTGGACAGTATGGCTACACCTTC. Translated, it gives CASSAIGQYGYTF.

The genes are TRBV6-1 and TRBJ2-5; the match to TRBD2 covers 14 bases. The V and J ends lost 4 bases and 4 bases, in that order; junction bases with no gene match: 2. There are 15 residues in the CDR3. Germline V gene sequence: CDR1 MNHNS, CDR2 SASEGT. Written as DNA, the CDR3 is TGTGCCAGCAGTGGACTAGCGGGGGGGCCAGAGACCCAGTACTTC. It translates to CASSGLAGGPETQYF.

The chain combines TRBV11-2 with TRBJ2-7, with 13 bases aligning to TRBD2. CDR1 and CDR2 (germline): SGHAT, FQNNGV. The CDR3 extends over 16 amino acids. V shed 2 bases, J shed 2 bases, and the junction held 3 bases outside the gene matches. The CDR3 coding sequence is TGTGCCAGCAGCTTATTTGGGACTAGCGGGACCTACGAGCAGTACTTC. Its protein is CASSLFGTSGTYEQYF.

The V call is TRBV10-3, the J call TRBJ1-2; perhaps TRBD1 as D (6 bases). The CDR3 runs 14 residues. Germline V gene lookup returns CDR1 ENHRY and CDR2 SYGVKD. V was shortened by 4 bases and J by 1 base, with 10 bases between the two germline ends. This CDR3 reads CAISAGHVNYGYTF. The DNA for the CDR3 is TGTGCCATCAGTGCGGGACACGTTAACTATGGCTACACCTTC.

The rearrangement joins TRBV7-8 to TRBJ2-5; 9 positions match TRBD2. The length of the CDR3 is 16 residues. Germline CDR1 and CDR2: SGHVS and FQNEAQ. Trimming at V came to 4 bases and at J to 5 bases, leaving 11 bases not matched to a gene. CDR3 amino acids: CASSSRVGGRGETQYF. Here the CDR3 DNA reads TGTGCCAGCAGCTCGCGCGTGGGCGGGAGGGGGGAGACCCAGTACTTC.

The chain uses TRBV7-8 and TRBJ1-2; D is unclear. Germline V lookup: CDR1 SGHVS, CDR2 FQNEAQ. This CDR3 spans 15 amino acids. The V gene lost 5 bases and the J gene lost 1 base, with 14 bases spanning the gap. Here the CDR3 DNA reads TGTGCCAGCAGCCGTCTGCTTACAGTTAACTATGGCTACACCTTC. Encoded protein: CASSRLLTVNYGYTF. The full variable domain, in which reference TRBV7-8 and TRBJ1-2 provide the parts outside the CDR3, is GAGVSQSPRYKVAKRGQDVALRCDPISGHVSLFWYQQALGQGPEFLTYFQNEAQLDKSGLPSDRFFAERPEGSVSTLKIQRTQQEDSAVYLCASSRLLTVNYGYTFGSGTRLTVV.

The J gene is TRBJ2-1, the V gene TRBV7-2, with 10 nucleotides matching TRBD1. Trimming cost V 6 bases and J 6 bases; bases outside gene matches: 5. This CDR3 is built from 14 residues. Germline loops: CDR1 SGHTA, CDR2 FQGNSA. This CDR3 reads CASSARQGANEQFF. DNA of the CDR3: TGTGCCAGCAGTGCGAGACAGGGGGCCAATGAGCAGTTCTTC.

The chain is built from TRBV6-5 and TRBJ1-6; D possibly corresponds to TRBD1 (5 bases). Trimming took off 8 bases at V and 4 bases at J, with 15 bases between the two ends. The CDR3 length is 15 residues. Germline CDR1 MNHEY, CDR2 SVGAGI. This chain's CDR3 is CASRGGDQYNSPLHF. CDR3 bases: TGTGCCAGCCGCGGAGGGGATCAATATAATTCACCCCTCCACTTT.

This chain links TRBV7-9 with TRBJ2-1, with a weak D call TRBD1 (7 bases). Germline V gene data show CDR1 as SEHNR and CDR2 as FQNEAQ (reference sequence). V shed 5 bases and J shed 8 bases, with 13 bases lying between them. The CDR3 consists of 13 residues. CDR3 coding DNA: TGTGCCAGCAGCCCAGGGGGGCACGATGAGCAGTTCTTC. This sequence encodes CASSPGGHDEQFF.

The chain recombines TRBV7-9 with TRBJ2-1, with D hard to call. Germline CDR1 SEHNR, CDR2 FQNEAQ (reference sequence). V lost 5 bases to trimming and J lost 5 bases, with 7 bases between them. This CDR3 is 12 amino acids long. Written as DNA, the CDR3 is TGTGCCAGCAGCATGCGGAACAATGAGCAGTTCTTC. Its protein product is CASSMRNNEQFF. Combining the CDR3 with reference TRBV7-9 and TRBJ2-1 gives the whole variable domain DTGVSQNPRHKITKRGQNVTFRCDPISEHNRLYWYRQTLGQGPEFLTYFQNEAQLEKSRLLSDRFSAERPKGSFSTLEIQRTEQGDSAMYLCASSMRNNEQFFGPGTRLTVL.

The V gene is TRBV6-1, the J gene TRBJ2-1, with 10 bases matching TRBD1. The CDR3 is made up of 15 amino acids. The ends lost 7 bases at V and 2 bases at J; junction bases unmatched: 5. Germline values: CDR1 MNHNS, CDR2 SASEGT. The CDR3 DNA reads TGTGCCAGCATGACGACAGGGGGCGCCTACAATGAGCAGTTCTTC. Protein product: CASMTTGGAYNEQFF.

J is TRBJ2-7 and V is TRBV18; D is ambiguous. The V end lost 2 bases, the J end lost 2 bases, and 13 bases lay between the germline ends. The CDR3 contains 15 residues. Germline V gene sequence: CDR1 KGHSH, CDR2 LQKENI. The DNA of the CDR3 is TGTGCCAGCTCACCATTTGGCGGCGAAGCCTACGAGCAGTACTTC. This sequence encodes CASSPFGGEAYEQYF.

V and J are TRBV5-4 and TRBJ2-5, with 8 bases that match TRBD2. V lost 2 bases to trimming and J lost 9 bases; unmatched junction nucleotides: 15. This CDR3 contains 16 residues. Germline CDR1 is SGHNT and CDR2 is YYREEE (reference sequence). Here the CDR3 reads CASSFSRSGGLEAQYF. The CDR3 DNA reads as TGTGCCAGCAGCTTTTCTCGGTCGGGAGGGTTGGAGGCCCAGTACTTC.

The CDR3 bases are TGTGCCAGCAGCTCCGGATTTTCTAGTGGCGAAAAACTGTTTTTT. As protein: CASSSGFSSGEKLFF. The chain carries TRBV5-8 and TRBJ1-4; D is ambiguous. CDR1 and CDR2 from the germline V gene are SGHTS and YDEGEE. Trimming took 3 bases from V and 8 from J, leaving 17 bases between them. The length of the CDR3 is 15 residues.

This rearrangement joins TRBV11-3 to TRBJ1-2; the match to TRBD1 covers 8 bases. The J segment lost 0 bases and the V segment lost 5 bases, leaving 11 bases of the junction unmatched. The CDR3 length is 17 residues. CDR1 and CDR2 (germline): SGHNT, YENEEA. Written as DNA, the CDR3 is TGTGCCAGCAGCCAAGAGGCTCAGGGGGCCGCTAACTATGGCTACACCTTC. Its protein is CASSQEAQGAANYGYTF.

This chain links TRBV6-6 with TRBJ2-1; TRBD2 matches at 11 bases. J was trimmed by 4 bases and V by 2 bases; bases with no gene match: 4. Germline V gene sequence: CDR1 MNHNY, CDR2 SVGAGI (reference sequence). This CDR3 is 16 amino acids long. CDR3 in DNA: TGTGCCAGCAGTTACACACTAGCGGGGGCTTACAATGAGCAGTTCTTC. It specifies CASSYTLAGAYNEQFF.

CDR3 DNA sequence: TGTGCCAGCAGTAACTTTATAGCGGCCGGAGGGAATGAGCAGTTCTTC. Translation gives CASSNFIAAGGNEQFF. The chain employs TRBV6-5 and TRBJ2-1; D might be TRBD2 (6 bases). CDR3 size: 16 residues. The germline CDR1 and CDR2 sequences are MNHEY and SVGAGI. Trimming shortened V by 5 bases and J by 7 bases, and 21 bases separated the two germline ends.

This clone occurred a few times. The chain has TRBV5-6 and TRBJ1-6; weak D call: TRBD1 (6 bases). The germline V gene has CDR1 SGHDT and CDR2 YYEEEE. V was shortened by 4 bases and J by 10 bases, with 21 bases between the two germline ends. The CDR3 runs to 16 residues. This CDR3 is CASSPDSLQLGSPLHF. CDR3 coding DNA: TGTGCCAGCAGCCCGGACAGTCTTCAATTGGGATCACCCCTCCACTTT.

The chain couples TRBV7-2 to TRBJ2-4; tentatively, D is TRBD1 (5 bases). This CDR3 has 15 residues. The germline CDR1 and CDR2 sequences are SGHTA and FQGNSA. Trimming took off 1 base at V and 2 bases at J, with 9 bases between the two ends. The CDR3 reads CASSLEAGSKNIQYF. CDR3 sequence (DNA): TGTGCCAGCAGCTTAGAGGCAGGGTCCAAAAACATTCAGTACTTC.

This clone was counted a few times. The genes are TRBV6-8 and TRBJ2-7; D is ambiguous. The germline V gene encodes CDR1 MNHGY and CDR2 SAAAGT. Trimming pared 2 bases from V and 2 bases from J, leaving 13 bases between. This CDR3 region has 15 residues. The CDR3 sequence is CASSYVSINTYEQYF. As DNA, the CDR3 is TGTGCCAGCAGTTACGTGTCTATCAATACCTACGAGCAGTACTTC.

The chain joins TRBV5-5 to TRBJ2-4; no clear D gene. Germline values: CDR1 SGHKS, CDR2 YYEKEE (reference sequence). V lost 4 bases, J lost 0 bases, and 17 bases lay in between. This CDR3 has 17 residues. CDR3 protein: CASSRSAGGGAKNIQYF. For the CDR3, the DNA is TGTGCCAGCAGCCGATCCGCCGGCGGCGGAGCCAAAAACATTCAGTACTTC.

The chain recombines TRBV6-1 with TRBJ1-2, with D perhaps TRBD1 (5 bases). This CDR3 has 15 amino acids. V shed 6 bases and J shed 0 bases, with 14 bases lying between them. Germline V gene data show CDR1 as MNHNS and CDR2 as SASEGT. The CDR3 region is CASRPGTGANYGYTF. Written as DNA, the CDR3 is TGTGCCAGCAGACCCGGGACTGGAGCTAACTATGGCTACACCTTC.

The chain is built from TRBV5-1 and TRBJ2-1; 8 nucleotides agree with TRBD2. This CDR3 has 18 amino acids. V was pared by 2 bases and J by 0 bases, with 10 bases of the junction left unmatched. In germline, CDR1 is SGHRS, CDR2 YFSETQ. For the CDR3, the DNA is TGCGCCAGCAGCTTCGGAGCGGGGGTACCCCACTCCTACAATGAGCAGTTCTTC. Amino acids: CASSFGAGVPHSYNEQFF. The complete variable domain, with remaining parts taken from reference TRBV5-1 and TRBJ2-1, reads KAGVTQTPRYLIKTRGQQVTLSCSPISGHRSVSWYQQTPGQGLQFLFEYFSETQRNKGNFPGRFSGRQFSNSRSEMNVSTLELGDSALYLCASSFGAGVPHSYNEQFFGPGTRLTVL.